These 21 T cell receptor beta chains came from one sample sequenced in a study of cytomegalovirus exposure and HLA in healthy donors. PCR amplification relied on 60 Vbeta primers (plus 13 Jbeta primers). Generated by immunoSEQ multiplex PCR, the TCRdb table keeps only in-frame clones and is missing some. The sample consists of some 140,000 clones, around three quarters of them appearing once. The specimen sequenced was PBMCs. These receptors were taken from a man between 18 and 29 years old in good health and CMV-seronegative.

The rearrangement uses TRBV11-2 and TRBJ2-7; D is unresolved. Germline V gives CDR1 SGHAT, CDR2 FQNNGV. Trimming pared 5 bases from V and 1 base from J, leaving 6 bases between. The CDR3 consists of 12 residues. CDR3 in DNA: TGTGCCAGCAGCCCTCGTTCCTACGAGCAGTACTTC. The encoded protein is CASSPRSYEQYF.

This clone came up once. CDR3 coding DNA: TGCGCCAGCAGCCCGTTTGCCAGGGCAAACACTGAAGCTTTCTTT. Amino acid sequence: CASSPFARANTEAFF. The chain links TRBV5-1 to TRBJ1-1; D may be TRBD1 (5 bases). CDR3 length: 15 residues. V dropped 4 bases and J dropped 2 bases, with 15 bases sitting between them. The germline gives CDR1 SGHRS, CDR2 YFSETQ.

This clone was recorded a few times. This chain connects TRBV6-6 to TRBJ1-2, with D perhaps matching TRBD1 (6 bases). V lost 6 bases and J lost 5, with 16 bases in between. Per germline, CDR1 MNHNY and CDR2 SVGAGI (reference sequence). The CDR3 length is 14 residues. CDR3 sequence reads: CASRRQDPPYGYTF. DNA for the CDR3: TGTGCCAGCAGGAGACAGGACCCCCCATATGGCTACACCTTC.

The chain uses TRBV7-8 and TRBJ1-1, with 8 bases fitting TRBD1. The V gene end was trimmed by 0 bases and the J gene end by 0 bases; junction bases not matched to a gene: 18. The CDR3 has 21 amino acids. The V gene's germline CDR1 is SGHVS and CDR2 FQNEAQ. CDR3 sequence (DNA): TGTGCCAGCAGCTTAGCCCCCGGACAGGGTTCGCAATCGGACATGAACACTGAAGCTTTCTTT. Translation: CASSLAPGQGSQSDMNTEAFF. Full variable domain (remainder filled in from reference TRBV7-8 and TRBJ1-1): GAGVSQSPRYKVAKRGQDVALRCDPISGHVSLFWYQQALGQGPEFLTYFQNEAQLDKSGLPSDRFFAERPEGSVSTLKIQRTQQEDSAVYLCASSLAPGQGSQSDMNTEAFFGQGTRLTVV.

J is TRBJ2-5 and V is TRBV13, with 7 bases that match TRBD1. V lost 5 bases to trimming and J lost 3 bases; unmatched junction nucleotides: 9. The CDR3 has 15 amino acids. Germline V gives CDR1 PRHDT, CDR2 FYEKMQ (reference sequence). The CDR3 here is CASSHRGGGKETQYF. CDR3 coding DNA: TGTGCCAGCAGCCACAGGGGCGGTGGGAAAGAGACCCAGTACTTC. The full variable domain, with the rest looked up from reference TRBV13 and TRBJ2-5, is AAGVIQSPRHLIKEKRETATLKCYPIPRHDTVYWYQQGPGQDPQFLISFYEKMQSDKGSIPDRFSAQQFSDYHSELNMSSLELGDSALYFCASSHRGGGKETQYFGPGTRLLVL.

The CDR3 protein is CAISPTGGTYEQYF. CDR3 in DNA: TGTGCCATCAGCCCGACAGGGGGCACCTACGAGCAGTACTTC. The chain links TRBV10-3 to TRBJ2-7; 10 nucleotides match TRBD1. After removal of 6 bases from V and 2 bases from J, the junction contained 4 bases not matched to a gene. Germline V gene data show CDR1 as ENHRY and CDR2 as SYGVKD. This CDR3 has 14 amino acids.

V and J are TRBV7-9 and TRBJ2-1; D not certain. V lost 0 bases and J lost 6, with 6 bases in between. CDR3 size: 13 residues. The germline V gene encodes CDR1 SEHNR and CDR2 FQNEAQ (reference sequence). The CDR3: CASSLAPSNEQFF. The CDR3 DNA reads TGTGCCAGCAGCTTAGCCCCCAGCAATGAGCAGTTCTTC.

The chain joins TRBV11-2 to TRBJ2-7; possible D gene TRBD2, 5 bases. The CDR3 is 14 amino acids. V was cut by 6 bases and J by 0 bases, with 12 bases left in between. CDR1 is SGHAT, CDR2 FQNNGV, per germline. The CDR3 region has the DNA TGTGCCAGCAGTAAAGGGAGTTTCTCCTACGAGCAGTACTTC. As protein: CASSKGSFSYEQYF.

The genes are TRBV6-5 and TRBJ1-5, with a tentative D call TRBD1 (5 bases). Germline CDR1 reads MNHEY; CDR2 reads SVGAGI. The CDR3 extends over 15 amino acids. Trimming took 6 bases from V and 1 from J, leaving 13 bases between them. The DNA for the CDR3 is TGTGCCAGCAGCCCTCGGGGGGGGAGCAATCAGCCCCAGCATTTT. This codes for CASSPRGGSNQPQHF.

This clone showed up just once. This chain uses TRBV7-3 with TRBJ2-7; 8 bases map to TRBD1. Germline V gene data show CDR1 as SGHTA and CDR2 as FQGTGA. CDR3 length: 16 residues. Trimming at V came to 5 bases and at J to 3 bases, leaving 12 bases not matched to a gene. CDR3 region: CASSPSPGQAVYEQYF. The CDR3 DNA reads as TGTGCCAGCAGCCCATCACCGGGACAGGCGGTCTACGAGCAGTACTTC.

This clone appeared a few times. V usage is TRBV5-1 and J usage is TRBJ2-2; TRBD1 matches 7 bases. CDR1 is SGHRS and CDR2 is YFSETQ in the germline V gene. The junction had 5 bases not matched to a gene; V was cut back by 9 bases and J by 0 bases. This CDR3 is built from 14 residues. CDR3 coding DNA: TGCGCCACCCAGACAGGGTCGAACACCGGGGAGCTGTTTTTT. Translated: CATQTGSNTGELFF.

This sequence joins TRBV5-5 and TRBJ1-5; 8 bases match TRBD1. The CDR3 totals 13 residues. From germline, CDR1 is SGHKS and CDR2 YYEKEE (reference sequence). Trimming cost V 4 bases and J 6 bases; bases outside gene matches: 3. CDR3 in amino acids: CASSLGTGQPQHF. The CDR3 bases are TGTGCCAGCAGCCTCGGGACAGGTCAGCCCCAGCATTTT.

This clone has a handful of counts. The chain joins TRBV4-1 to TRBJ1-3, with no clear D. CDR3 length equals 15 residues. From germline, CDR1 is MGHRA and CDR2 YSYEKL. V was shortened by 1 base and J by 7 bases, with 14 bases between the two germline ends. The CDR3 coding sequence is TGCGCCAGCAGCCAAGTGGGAGTAGGGCCGAACACCATATATTTT. It translates to CASSQVGVGPNTIYF.

J is TRBJ2-1 and V is TRBV5-1; 7 bases map to TRBD2. The germline CDR1 and CDR2 sequences are SGHRS and YFSETQ. Trimming removed 3 bases from V and 3 bases from J; junction bases left unmatched: 18. The CDR3 loop spans 19 amino acids. This chain's CDR3 is CASSSGGIGVDNYYNEQFF. CDR3 nucleotide sequence: TGCGCCAGCAGCTCCGGGGGGATAGGCGTGGACAATTACTACAATGAGCAGTTCTTC.

The rearrangement links TRBV6-1 to TRBJ1-1; D remains unclear. Germline V gene sequence: CDR1 MNHNS, CDR2 SASEGT. CDR3 length: 14 residues. The V end lost 11 bases, the J end lost 1 base, and 17 bases lay between the germline ends. CDR3 loop: CASRPDWQNTEAFF. The CDR3 coding sequence is TGTGCCTCACGCCCGGACTGGCAGAACACTGAAGCTTTCTTT.

This clone was observed once. The rearrangement links TRBV2 to TRBJ1-6; TRBD1 matches 7 bases. CDR3 length: 13 residues. V lost 8 bases to trimming and J lost 7 bases; unmatched junction nucleotides: 5. Per germline, CDR1 SNHLY and CDR2 FYNNEI. The DNA for the CDR3 is TGTGCCAGCGGCGGGACAGAGAATTCACCCCTCCACTTT. The encoded protein is CASGGTENSPLHF.

The chain carries TRBV2 and TRBJ2-1, with D perhaps TRBD2 (5 bases). The length of the CDR3 is 12 residues. Looked up from germline, CDR1 is SNHLY and CDR2 is FYNNEI. V was cut by 2 bases and J by 9 bases, with 8 bases left in between. CDR3 in DNA: TGTGCCAGCAGTGAAAGGAGGTTTGAGCAGTTCTTC. Protein: CASSERRFEQFF.

This rearrangement joins TRBV2 to TRBJ1-5; D uncertain. Trimming removed 6 bases from V and 6 bases from J, with 15 bases in between. Per the germline V gene, CDR1 is SNHLY and CDR2 is FYNNEI. CDR3 length equals 14 residues. In DNA, the CDR3 is TGTGCCAGCAGCCGAGGTGGTTTGGCTCAGCCCCAGCATTTT. It specifies CASSRGGLAQPQHF.

This chain joins TRBV9 and TRBJ1-3; 10 bases are shared with TRBD1. From germline, CDR1 is SGDLS and CDR2 YYNGEE. The CDR3 length is 16 residues. V gave up 3 bases and J gave up 4 bases; unmatched junction bases: 7. CDR3 sequence reads: CASSARDRGLGNTIYF. CDR3 sequence (DNA): TGTGCCAGCAGCGCCCGGGACAGGGGCTTGGGAAACACCATATATTTT. Full variable domain (rest looked up from reference TRBV9 and TRBJ1-3): DSGVTQTPKHLITATGQRVTLRCSPRSGDLSVYWYQQSLDQGLQFLIQYYNGEERAKGNILERFSAQQFPDLHSELNLSSLELGDSALYFCASSARDRGLGNTIYFGEGSWLTVV.

This rearrangement joins TRBV5-1 to TRBJ2-5, with 9 positions matching TRBD1. Germline CDR1 and CDR2: SGHRS and YFSETQ. CDR3 length: 15 amino acids. V lost 3 bases to trimming and J lost 1 base; unmatched junction nucleotides: 4. DNA of the CDR3: TGCGCCAGCAGCTCCGGACAGGGGATCCAAGAGACCCAGTACTTC. It codes for CASSSGQGIQETQYF.

This chain joins TRBV7-2 and TRBJ1-5; 7 nucleotides match TRBD1. There are 12 residues in the CDR3. CDR1 is SGHTA, CDR2 FQGNSA, per germline. J lost 6 bases, V lost 5 bases, and 1 base had no gene match. CDR3 DNA: TGTGCCAGCAGCGACAGGGCTCAGCCCCAGCATTTT. As protein: CASSDRAQPQHF.